This T cell receptor (beta chain) was sequenced for a study of identical twins (dated by TCRdb to the mid-2010s). For context, the study as a whole: TCR alpha and beta repertoires from monozygotic twins, unrelated adults of various ages and cord blood were deep-sequenced to test whether fetal clonotypes persist. To rule out contamination, replicate twin experiments were performed at different times with different library preparation protocols.

CDR1 SGHDT and CDR2 YYEEEE are derived from the germline V gene. V is reduced by 1 base and J by 0 bases, leaving a spacing of 11 bases between them. From the cysteine through the phenylalanine, the CDR3 covers 16 amino acids. Of the read, only the CDR3 DNA is kept; its 48 bases are in frame from base 1. The library was generated by 5' RACE. The sample was run on an Illumina HiSeq 2000. A universal primer binding site was introduced by template switching, and a unique molecular identifier was present in the final cDNA, enabling accurate counting of TCR cDNA molecules. Specific primers in the conserved constant-segment region were used to synthesize first-strand cDNA for TCR alpha and beta chains. To control for contamination, every cDNA library carried two barcodes: a SMART-Mk sample barcode plus Illumina barcodes. TruSeq adapter sequences, together with Illumina sample barcodes, were added in two successive PCR steps. The TCR alpha and beta cDNA libraries were sequenced on the Illumina HiSeq platform using custom primers. The authors' analysis ran thus. MiGEC was used to process raw reads and extract unique molecular identifiers, and MiXCR was used to find CDR3 positions. For each individual, recombination models were inferred using an EM algorithm with the repgenHMM and IGoR tools. The analysis of shared clonotypes was done with the tcR package in R, with sharing normalized by the product of cloneset sizes. Out-of-frame nonproductive sequences were analyzed to study raw recombination free of thymic and clonal selection effects. The public reads were reanalyzed by TCRdb: fastp trimming at Q25, MiXCR alignment, in-frame beta chains only. Each record represents a unique CDR3 protein, reported with the most common genes and DNA among its rows. The V and J calls and clone size come from TCRdb's table, not from the authors' own analysis. The sample table contains about 460,000 distinct CDR3 sequences; only one count was recorded for more than 13% of them. The leading ten clones occupy more than 0.5% of the sample.

All donors were healthy Caucasians. The twin cohort comprised three pairs of female monozygotic twins, all aged roughly 18 to 29 years. Positive isolation kits from Invitrogen were used to isolate the CD4+ and CD8+ T cell populations. Broad study findings and their caveats: Fewer insertions were carried by abundant cord blood beta clonotypes; a weaker similar trend was observed in young adult naive repertoires, while no such trend was observed in memory repertoires. A weaker excess of twin sharing was found in beta out-of-frame sequences because the signal-to-noise ratio was lowered by fewer shared sequences. Compared with coincidental sharing between unrelated individuals, an excess of low generation-probability sequences was observed among out-of-frame TCR alpha sequences shared between twins. Because the same donors could not be followed over many years, conclusions were based on cross-sectional statistical analysis. Zero-insertion analyses could be partly confounded by invariant T cells such as MAIT and iNKT, although diverse VJ usage argued against such confounding for most clonotypes. In monozygotic twins, out-of-frame TCR alpha sharing was systematically underestimated by recombination models, although the models agreed with sharing between unrelated individuals.

Comments on this clonotype: It lacks a known antigen. No base qualities exist here, and no much larger clone lies one base off it.

These data also formed part of another study, on yellow fever vaccine responses in identical twins. Looking at the second paper: According to the authors, in identical twins the way T cells responded to vaccination appeared partly convergent and partly personalized. In the study, vaccine-responding T cell clones were precisely tracked in identical twins.

This TCR derives from a woman aged 18-35 years in good health. The V gene is TRBV5-6 and the J gene is TRBJ2-1; TRBD2 is a possible D gene, resting on 7 matching bases. Material for sequencing was CD4+ T cells sorted from blood. CDR3 region: CASSLFGGASYNEQFF. The bases are TGTGCCAGCAGCTTGTTTGGGGGGGCCTCCTACAATGAGCAGTTCTTC.